The text below deals with one T cell receptor (beta chain). The sample is drawn from a study of T cells after yellow fever vaccination. After removal of 4 bases from V and 7 bases from J, the junction contained 6 bases not matched to a gene. CDR3 length: 14 residues. Germline V gives CDR1 LGHDT, CDR2 YNNKEL (reference sequence). TCRdb reprocessed the 5' RACE reads with MiXCR, giving one entry per CDR3 protein. The sample holds 300,000 to 350,000 distinct CDR3 sequences, under 5% seen once. This material consisted of PBMCs, taken 5 days after the yellow fever booster vaccination. The clonotype originates from a man between 18 and 35 years old who received the YFV17D yellow fever vaccine. The V gene is TRBV3-1, the J gene TRBJ1-4; 7 bases fit TRBD1. The CDR3 sequence: CASSRNHRGEKLFF. The CDR3 coding sequence is TGTGCCAGCAGCCGAAACCACAGGGGTGAAAAACTGTTTTTT. The variable domain in full, completed from reference TRBV3-1 and TRBJ1-4, reads DTAVSQTPKYLVTQMGNDKSIKCEQNLGHDTMYWYKQDSKKFLKIMFSYNNKELIINETVPNRFSPKSPDKAHLNLHINSLELGDSAVYFCASSRNHRGEKLFFGSGTQLSVL.